The sequence of this T cell receptor (beta chain) was determined in a study of T cells in Graves' hyperthyroidism and ophthalmopathy. About the research overall: Peripheral blood was secured at the point of initial diagnosis, before any treatment.

Amplification of TCR beta CDR3 regions was performed using RNA transcripts as template. With the HTBI primer set, the TCR CDR3 went through a first round of RT-PCR. A single record per CDR3 protein comes from TCRdb applying MiXCR to the multiplex PCR reads. The data contain fewer than 250,000 distinct CDR3 sequences, 16% of them singletons. This clonotype was detected many times. Its antigen is still unknown. V trimming: 6 bases; J trimming: 3 bases; junction bases outside the gene matches: 8. The CDR3 runs 15 residues. Germline V gene sequence: CDR1 SGHRS, CDR2 YFSETQ. Diagnoses were established using clinical symptoms, serum thyroxine and TRAb, thyroid ultrasound and orbital computed tomography. Study-wide results and limits: Through a model of 13 V-J features, ophthalmopathy was separated from stable hyperthyroidism. Blood samples included most of the expanded thyroid clonotypes exceeding 0.001.

V gene TRBV5-1 combines with J gene TRBJ2-7; TRBD1 matches 11 bases. This sequence was found in a young woman with Graves' ophthalmopathy. Specimen: blood. CDR3 sequence reads: CASNPRDRGIYEQYF. In DNA, the CDR3 is TGCGCCAGCAACCCAAGGGACAGGGGGATCTACGAGCAGTACTTC.